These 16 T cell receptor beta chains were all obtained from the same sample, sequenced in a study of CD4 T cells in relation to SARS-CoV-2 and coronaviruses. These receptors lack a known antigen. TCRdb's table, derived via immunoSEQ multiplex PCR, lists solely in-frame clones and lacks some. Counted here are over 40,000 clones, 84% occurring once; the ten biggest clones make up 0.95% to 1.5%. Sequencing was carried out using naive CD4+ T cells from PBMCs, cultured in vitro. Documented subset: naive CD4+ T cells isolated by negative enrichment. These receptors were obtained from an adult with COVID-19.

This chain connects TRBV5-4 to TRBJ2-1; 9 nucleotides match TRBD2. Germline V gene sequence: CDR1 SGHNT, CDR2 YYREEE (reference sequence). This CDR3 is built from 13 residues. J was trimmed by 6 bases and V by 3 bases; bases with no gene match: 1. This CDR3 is CASSSGLANEQFF. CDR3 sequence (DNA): TGTGCCAGCAGCTCGGGACTAGCCAATGAGCAGTTCTTC.

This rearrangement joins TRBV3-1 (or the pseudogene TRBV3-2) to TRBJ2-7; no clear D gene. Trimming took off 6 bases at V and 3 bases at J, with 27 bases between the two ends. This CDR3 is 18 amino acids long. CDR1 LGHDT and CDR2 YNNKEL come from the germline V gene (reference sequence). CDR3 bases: TGTGCCAGCAGGAACTGGCGATCGGACCACCATCCCCTCTACGAGCAGTACTTC. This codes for CASRNWRSDHHPLYEQYF.

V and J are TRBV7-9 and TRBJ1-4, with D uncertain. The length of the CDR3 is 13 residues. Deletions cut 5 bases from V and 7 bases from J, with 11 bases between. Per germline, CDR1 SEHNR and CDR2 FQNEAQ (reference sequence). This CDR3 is CASSPLRGEKLFF. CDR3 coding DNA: TGTGCCAGCAGCCCCCTCCGGGGTGAAAAACTGTTTTTT.

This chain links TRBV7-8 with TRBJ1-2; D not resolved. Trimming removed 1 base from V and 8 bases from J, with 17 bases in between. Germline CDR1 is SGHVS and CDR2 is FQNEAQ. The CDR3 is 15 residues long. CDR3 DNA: TGTGCCAGCAGCTTAGAGGCGGCCCTTAACGGGGGCTACACCTTC. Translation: CASSLEAALNGGYTF.

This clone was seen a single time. CDR3 coding DNA: TGTGCCAGCAGTTTCAACGGGGGGCAAGAGACCCAGTACTTC. Amino acids: CASSFNGGQETQYF. The chain combines TRBV6-2 or TRBV6-3 with TRBJ2-5; 7 positions agree with TRBD2. The CDR3 totals 14 residues. With 4 bases clipped from V and 2 bases from J, the junction kept 4 bases outside the gene matches. CDR1 MNHEY and CDR2 SVGEGT come from the germline V gene.

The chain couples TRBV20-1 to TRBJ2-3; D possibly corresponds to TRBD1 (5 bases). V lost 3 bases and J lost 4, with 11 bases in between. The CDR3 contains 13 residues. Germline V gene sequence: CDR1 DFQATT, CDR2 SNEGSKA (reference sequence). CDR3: CSASRGLADTQYF. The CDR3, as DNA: TGCAGTGCTAGTAGGGGTCTTGCAGATACGCAGTATTTT.

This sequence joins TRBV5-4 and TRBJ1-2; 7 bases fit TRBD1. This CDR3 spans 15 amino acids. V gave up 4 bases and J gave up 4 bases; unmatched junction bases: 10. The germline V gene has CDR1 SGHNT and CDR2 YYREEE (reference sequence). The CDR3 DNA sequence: TGTGCCAGCAGCGAAGGGACAGCTGTATTCTATGGCTACACCTTC. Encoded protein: CASSEGTAVFYGYTF.

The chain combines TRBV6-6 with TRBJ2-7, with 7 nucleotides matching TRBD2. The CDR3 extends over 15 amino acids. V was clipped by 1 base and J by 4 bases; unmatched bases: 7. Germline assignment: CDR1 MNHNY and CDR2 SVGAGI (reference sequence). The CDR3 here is CASSYLGEGRYEQYF. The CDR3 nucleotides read TGTGCCAGCAGTTACTTGGGGGAGGGCCGGTACGAGCAGTACTTC.

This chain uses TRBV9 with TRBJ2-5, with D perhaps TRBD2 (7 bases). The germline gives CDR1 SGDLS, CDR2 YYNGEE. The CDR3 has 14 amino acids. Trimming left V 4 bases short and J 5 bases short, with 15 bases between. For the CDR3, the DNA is TGTGCCAGCAGCAGGGGGGGAGTTGGGGAGACCCAGTACTTC. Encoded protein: CASSRGGVGETQYF.

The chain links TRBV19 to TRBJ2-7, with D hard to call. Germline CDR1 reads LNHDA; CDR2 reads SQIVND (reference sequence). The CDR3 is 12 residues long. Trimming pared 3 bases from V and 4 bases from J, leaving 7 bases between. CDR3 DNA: TGTGCCAGTAGTATTCCTGGTTACGAGCAGTACTTC. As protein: CASSIPGYEQYF.

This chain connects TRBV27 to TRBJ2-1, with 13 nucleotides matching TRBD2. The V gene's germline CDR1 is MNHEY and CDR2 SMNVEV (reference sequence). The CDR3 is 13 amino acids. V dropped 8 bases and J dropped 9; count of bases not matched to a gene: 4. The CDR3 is CASGLAGVSEQFF. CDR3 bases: TGTGCCAGCGGACTAGCGGGAGTATCTGAGCAGTTCTTC.

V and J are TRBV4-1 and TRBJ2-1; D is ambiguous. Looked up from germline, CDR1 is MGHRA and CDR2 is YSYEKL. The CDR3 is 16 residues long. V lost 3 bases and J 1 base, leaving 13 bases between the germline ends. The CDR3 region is CASSQRVAKSYNEQFF. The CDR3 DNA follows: TGCGCCAGCAGCCAGAGAGTAGCCAAATCCTACAATGAGCAGTTCTTC.

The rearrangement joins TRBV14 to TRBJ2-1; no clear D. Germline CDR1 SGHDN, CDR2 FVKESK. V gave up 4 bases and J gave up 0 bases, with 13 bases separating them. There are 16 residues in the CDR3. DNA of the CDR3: TGTGCCAGCAGCCCTCCCCATATACACTCCTACAATGAGCAGTTCTTC. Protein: CASSPPHIHSYNEQFF.

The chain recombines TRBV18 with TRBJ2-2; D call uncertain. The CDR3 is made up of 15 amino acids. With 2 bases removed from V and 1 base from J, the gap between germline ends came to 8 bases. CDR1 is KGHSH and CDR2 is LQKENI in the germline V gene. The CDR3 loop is CASSPGQKNTGELFF. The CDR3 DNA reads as TGTGCCAGCTCACCAGGGCAGAAGAACACCGGGGAGCTGTTTTTT. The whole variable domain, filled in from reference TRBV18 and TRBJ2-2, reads NAGVMQNPRHLVRRRGQEARLRCSPMKGHSHVYWYRQLPEEGLKFMVYLQKENIIDESGMPKERFSAEFPKEGPSILRIQQVVRGDSAAYFCASSPGQKNTGELFFGEGSRLTVL.

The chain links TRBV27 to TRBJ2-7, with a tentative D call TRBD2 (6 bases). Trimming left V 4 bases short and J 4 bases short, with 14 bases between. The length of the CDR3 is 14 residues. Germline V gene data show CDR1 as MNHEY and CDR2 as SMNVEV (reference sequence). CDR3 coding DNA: TGTGCCAGCAGTTGGGGTAGCGGACAATACGAGCAGTACTTC. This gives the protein CASSWGSGQYEQYF.

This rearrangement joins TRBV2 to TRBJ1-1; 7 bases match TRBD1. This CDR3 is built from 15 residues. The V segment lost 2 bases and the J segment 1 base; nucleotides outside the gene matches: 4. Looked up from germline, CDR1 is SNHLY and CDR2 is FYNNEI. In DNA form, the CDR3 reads TGTGCCAGCAGTGAACGACAGGGAGAGAACACTGAAGCTTTCTTT. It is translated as CASSERQGENTEAFF.